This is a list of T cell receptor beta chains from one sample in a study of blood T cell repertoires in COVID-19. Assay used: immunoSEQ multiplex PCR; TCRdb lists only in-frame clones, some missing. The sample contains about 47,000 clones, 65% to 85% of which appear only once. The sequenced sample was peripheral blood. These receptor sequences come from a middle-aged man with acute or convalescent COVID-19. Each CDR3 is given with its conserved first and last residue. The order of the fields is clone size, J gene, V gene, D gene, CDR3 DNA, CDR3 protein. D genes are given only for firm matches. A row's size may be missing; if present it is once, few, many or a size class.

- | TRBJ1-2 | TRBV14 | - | TGTGCCAGCAGCCAAGGTGGCAGTGACTTCTATGGCTACACCTTC | CASSQGGSDFYGYTF
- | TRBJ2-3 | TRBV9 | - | TGTGCCAGCAACCTCGGGGAGAGCACAGATACGCAGTATTTT | CASNLGESTDTQYF
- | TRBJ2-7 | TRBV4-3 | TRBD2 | TGCGCCAGCAGCCAAGAACCAGCGGGGGCGCCCCCTAACGAGCAGTACTTC | CASSQEPAGAPPNEQYF
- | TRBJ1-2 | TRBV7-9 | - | TGTGCCCTCTTCATTGCGACCAGGGTCGGCTACACCTTC | CALFIATRVGYTF
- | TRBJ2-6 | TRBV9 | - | TGTGCCAGCAGCGTAGCTCAAGCGGCCAACGTCCTGACTTTC | CASSVAQAANVLTF
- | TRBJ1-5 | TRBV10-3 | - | TGTGCCATCACCCGGGGGGAGAGCCAGCCCCAGCATTTT | CAITRGESQPQHF
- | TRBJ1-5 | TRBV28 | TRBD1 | TGTGCCAGCAGTAACTCCGGGACAGGGAGTCAGCCCCAGCATTTT | CASSNSGTGSQPQHF
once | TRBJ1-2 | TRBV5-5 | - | TGTGCCAGCAGCTTGGAGGGGAACTATGGCTACACCTTC | CASSLEGNYGYTF
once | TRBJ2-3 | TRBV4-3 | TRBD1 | TGCGCCAGCAGCCAAGATATATCGGGACAGGGGGCAGATACGCAGTATTTT | CASSQDISGQGADTQYF
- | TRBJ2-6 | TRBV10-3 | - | TGTGCCATCAGTGAGCCCCACATCTCTGGGGCCAACGTCCTGACTTTC | CAISEPHISGANVLTF
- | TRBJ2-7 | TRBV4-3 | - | TGCGCCAGCAGCCAAGGAGTAGGCGGGCCTTCCTACGAGCAGTACTTC | CASSQGVGGPSYEQYF
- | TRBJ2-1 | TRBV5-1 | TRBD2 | TGCGCCAGCAGCGCGGGGACTAGCGGAGCCAATGAGCAGTTCTTC | CASSAGTSGANEQFF
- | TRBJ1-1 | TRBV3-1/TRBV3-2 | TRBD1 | TGTGCCAGCAGCCAAGACAGGGGGCGGACTGAAGCTTTCTTT | CASSQDRGRTEAFF
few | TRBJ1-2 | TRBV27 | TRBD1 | TGTGCCAGCAGCCCCAACGGGGACAGGGATCAGTATGGCTACACCTTC | CASSPNGDRDQYGYTF
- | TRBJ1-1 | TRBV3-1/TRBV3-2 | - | TGTGCCAGCAGCCACCTTACTACTTCTGTGGGCACTGAAGCTTTCTTT | CASSHLTTSVGTEAFF
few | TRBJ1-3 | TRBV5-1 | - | TGCGCCAGCAGCCTTGGCCTTGGAAACACCATATATTTT | CASSLGLGNTIYF
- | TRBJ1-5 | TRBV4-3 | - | TGCGCCAGCAGCCAAGAGTATGGAGGGTTGGGCAATCAGCCCCAGCATTTT | CASSQEYGGLGNQPQHF
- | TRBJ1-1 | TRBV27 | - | TGTGCCAGCAACAGCTTCCCGGGGATTAGTACGGCTTTCTTT | CASNSFPGISTAFF
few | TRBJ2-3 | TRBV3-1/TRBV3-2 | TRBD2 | TGTGCCAGCAGCCAACGGGGGGGCGGCGGGGATACGCAGTATTTT | CASSQRGGGGDTQYF
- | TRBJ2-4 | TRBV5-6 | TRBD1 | TGTGCCAGCAGCCTTGGGACAGGGGGCGAAAACATTCAGTACTTC | CASSLGTGGENIQYF
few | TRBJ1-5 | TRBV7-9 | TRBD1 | TGTGCCAGCAGCAGGACAGGTGATACGGGTCAGCCCCAGCATTTT | CASSRTGDTGQPQHF
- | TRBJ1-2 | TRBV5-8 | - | TGTGCCAGCAGCTTTTTGGTTGGCGGCTACACCTTC | CASSFLVGGYTF
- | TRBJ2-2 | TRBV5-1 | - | TGCGCCAGCAGGCAGGTGGGCTTCGGGGAGCTGTTTTTT | CASRQVGFGELFF
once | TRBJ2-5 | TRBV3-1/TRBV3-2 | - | TGTGCCAGCAGCCAAGAGAGTCTGGAGACCCAGTACTTC | CASSQESLETQYF
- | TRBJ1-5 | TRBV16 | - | TGTGCCAGCAGCTTAGGGGCCAATCAGCCCCAGCATTTT | CASSLGANQPQHF
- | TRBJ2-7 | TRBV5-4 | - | TGTGCCAGCAGCTTGGGGGGGCAGGACCTCGGCGAGCAGTACTTC | CASSLGGQDLGEQYF
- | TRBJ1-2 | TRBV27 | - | TGTGCCAGTTCAGGGGTGGGCTATGGCTACACCTTC | CASSGVGYGYTF
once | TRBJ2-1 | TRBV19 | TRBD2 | TGTGCCAGTAGTATAGGCGGCCTTCTAGCGGGGGCCGACAATGAGCAGTTCTTC | CASSIGGLLAGADNEQFF
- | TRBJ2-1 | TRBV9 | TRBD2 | TGTGCCAGCAGCACCCGTTGGCGGGAGACCTACAATGAGCAGTTCTTC | CASSTRWRETYNEQFF
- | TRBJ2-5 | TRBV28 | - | TGTGCCAGCAGTTTCACATTTATGGGCAGCTCCCAAGAGACCCAGTACTTC | CASSFTFMGSSQETQYF
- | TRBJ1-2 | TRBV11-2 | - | TGTGCCAGCAGCTTAGCAGGACAGCTTGGGAGTGGGGGCTACACCTTC | CASSLAGQLGSGGYTF
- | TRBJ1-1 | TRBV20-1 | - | TGCAGTGCTCCCCTCGCACAGGAAGCTTTCTTT | CSAPLAQEAFF
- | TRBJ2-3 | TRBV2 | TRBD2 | TGTGCCAGCAGCGTAGCGGGAGGCGTCACAGATACGCAGTATTTT | CASSVAGGVTDTQYF
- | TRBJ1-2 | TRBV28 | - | TGTGCCAGCCTTCCATCAGGGATGTACTATGGCTACACCTTC | CASLPSGMYYGYTF
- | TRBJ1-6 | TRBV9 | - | TGTGCCAGCAGCGTAGCAGGCAGGAACAATTCACCCCTCCACTTT | CASSVAGRNNSPLHF
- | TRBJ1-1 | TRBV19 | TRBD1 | TGTGCCAGTAGTTATGCTACAGGGGGAACTGAAGCTTTCTTT | CASSYATGGTEAFF
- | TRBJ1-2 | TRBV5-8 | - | TGTGCCAGCAGCCTATGGGGGGAGGGCGGCTACACCTTC | CASSLWGEGGYTF
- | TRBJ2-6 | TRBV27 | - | TGTGCCAGCAGTCGCACGCCCAGGGGCTCTGGGGCCAACGTCCTGACTTTC | CASSRTPRGSGANVLTF
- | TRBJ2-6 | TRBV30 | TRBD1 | TGTGCCTCCGGGACAGGGGGCTCTGGGGCCAACGTCCTGACTTTC | CASGTGGSGANVLTF
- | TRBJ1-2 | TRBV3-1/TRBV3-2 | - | TGTGCCAGCAGCCAAGCCCAGGGCAGTGGCTACACCTTC | CASSQAQGSGYTF
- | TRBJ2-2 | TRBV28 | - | TGTGCCAGCAGCCAACAGGGTCGGGACACCGGGGAGCTGTTTTTT | CASSQQGRDTGELFF
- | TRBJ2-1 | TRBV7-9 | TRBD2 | TGTGCCAGCAGCCGCTACGCGGGGGACTACAATGAGCAGTTCTTC | CASSRYAGDYNEQFF
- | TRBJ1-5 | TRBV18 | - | TGTGCCAGCTCACCAGGAGGGTATCAGCCCCAGCATTTT | CASSPGGYQPQHF
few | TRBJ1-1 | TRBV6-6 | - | TGTGCCAGCAGTTACTCCGACAAGAACACTGAAGCTTTCTTT | CASSYSDKNTEAFF
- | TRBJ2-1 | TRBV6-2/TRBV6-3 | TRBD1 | TGTGCCAGCAGTTACCGTCCGGGACAGGGTATGAATGAGCAGTTCTTC | CASSYRPGQGMNEQFF
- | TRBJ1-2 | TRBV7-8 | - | TGTGCCAGCAGCTTAGGGCAGGTCTATGGCTACACCTTC | CASSLGQVYGYTF
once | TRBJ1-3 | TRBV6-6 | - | TGTGCCAGCAGGATGGGGACTCCGAACACCATATATTTT | CASRMGTPNTIYF
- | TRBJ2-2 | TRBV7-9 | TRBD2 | TGTGCCAGCAGCCGACCCGTCCTTACGAGCGGGATGTCCGGGGAGCTGTTTTTT | CASSRPVLTSGMSGELFF
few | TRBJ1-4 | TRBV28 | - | TGTGCCAGCAGTTTAGAGTACAATGAAAAACTGTTTTTT | CASSLEYNEKLFF
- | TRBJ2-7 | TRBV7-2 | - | TGTGCCAGCAGCTTAGACAGGGCCTCCTACGAGCAGTACTTC | CASSLDRASYEQYF
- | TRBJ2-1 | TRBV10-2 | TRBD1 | TGCGCCAGCAGATATAACAGGGGTGGCTACAATGAGCAGTTCTTC | CASRYNRGGYNEQFF
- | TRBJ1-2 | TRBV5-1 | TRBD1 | TGCGCCAGCAGCCCACGACAGGGGGCGGACGGCTACACCTTC | CASSPRQGADGYTF
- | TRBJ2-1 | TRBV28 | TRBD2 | TGTGCCAGCAGTACCGGGGCTAGCGGGGGCTGGGAGCAGTTCTTC | CASSTGASGGWEQFF
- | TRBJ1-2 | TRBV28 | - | TGTGCCAGCAGTTTTCAGGGGTTCTATGGCTACACCTTC | CASSFQGFYGYTF
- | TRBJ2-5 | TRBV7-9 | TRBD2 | TGTGCCAGTGCCTTAGCGGGAGGGAACCGAGAGACCCAGTACTTC | CASALAGGNRETQYF
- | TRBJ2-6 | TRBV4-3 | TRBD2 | TGCGCCAGCAGCCAAGCGAATTCGGTGGGAGGGCCGACATACTCTGGGGCCAACGTCCTGACTTTC | CASSQANSVGGPTYSGANVLTF